These T cell receptor beta chains were read from a single sample in a study of regulatory T cells in long-lasting Graves disease. Using its own MiXCR run on the multiplex PCR reads, TCRdb lists one record per CDR3 protein. This sample has more than 350,000 distinct CDR3 sequences, with 14% to 15% found just once. These same records also appear under a second study, on T cells in Graves' hyperthyroidism and ophthalmopathy.

Sequenced here: peripheral blood mononuclear cells (PBMCs), sampled at new diagnosis, from a patient treated with antithyroid drugs. Receptors were obtained from a woman aged 25 to 45 with Graves disease. The CDR3 runs from the conserved cysteine through the conserved F or W. The D gene is left open where the match is weak. Size is omitted from some rows. Given values are once, few, many or a class for expanded clones.

TRBV5-1	TRBJ2-7	TRBD2	once	TGCGCCAGCAGCTCTTACTTGGCCGGGAGGTCTCCCTACGAGCAGTACTTC	CASSSYLAGRSPYEQYF
TRBV20-1	TRBJ2-4	NA	NA	TGCAGTGCACGGATAGAAAACATTCAGTACTTC	CSARIENIQYF
TRBV7-3	TRBJ2-1	NA	many	TGTGCCAGCAGCTTATTTACTGGGGTTGGGAATGAGCAGTTCTTC	CASSLFTGVGNEQFF
TRBV18	TRBJ2-2	NA	few	TGTGCCAGCTCACAGGCCTTGGCGAGAAACACCGGGGAGCTGTTTTTT	CASSQALARNTGELFF
TRBV30	TRBJ1-4	NA	many	TGTGCCTGGAGAGAAGGATTCACTAATGAAAAACTGTTTTTT	CAWREGFTNEKLFF
TRBV5-6	TRBJ2-7	NA	few	TGTGCCAGCAGCGCGGGACCTAGAAACTACGAGCAGTACTTC	CASSAGPRNYEQYF
TRBV7-3	TRBJ2-3	NA	many	TGTGCCAGCAGCCCGACAGGAGGAAGCACAGATACGCAGTATTTT	CASSPTGGSTDTQYF
TRBV20-1	TRBJ1-3	NA	few	TGCAGTGCTAGTAGGGACCGACGCTCTGGAAACACCATATATTTT	CSASRDRRSGNTIYF
TRBV5-4	TRBJ2-7	NA	NA	TGTGCCAGCAGCTTGGGGATCGGGATTTATGCCTACGAGCAGTACTTC	CASSLGIGIYAYEQYF
TRBV28	TRBJ2-1	TRBD1	NA	TGTGCCAGCAGTACCTCAACTTGGGACAGGGCCAGCGAGCAGTTCTTC	CASSTSTWDRASEQFF
TRBV2	TRBJ2-5	NA	many	TGTGCCAGCAGTTCTAGCACCAGCGGGGAGACCCAGTACTTC	CASSSSTSGETQYF
TRBV5-1	TRBJ2-3	NA	NA	TGCGCCAGCAGCTTGGCCGGGGATCCACACGGAGATACGCAGTATTTT	CASSLAGDPHGDTQYF
TRBV6-5	TRBJ2-7	TRBD2	many	TGTGCCAACAGTTCCCCCGCTGGGACTAGTGGAGAGCAGTACTTC	CANSSPAGTSGEQYF
TRBV7-9	TRBJ2-1	TRBD1	many	TGTGCCAGCAGCCCTAAGGACAGGGGCTCCTACAATGAGCAGTTCTTC	CASSPKDRGSYNEQFF
TRBV5-6	TRBJ2-3	NA	many	TGTGCCAGCAGCAGTACTCATACGCAGTATTTT	CASSSTHTQYF
TRBV27	TRBJ2-1	TRBD2	NA	TGTGCCAGCAGTTTATCGGGACTAGCGGGAGTCGGTGAGCAGTTCTTC	CASSLSGLAGVGEQFF
TRBV5-1	TRBJ1-6	NA	few	TGCGCCAGCAGCTTGTCCAGGGACGGTTCACCCCTCCACTTT	CASSLSRDGSPLHF
TRBV28	TRBJ2-6	NA	NA	TGTGCCAGCACCGTAGCCCCCGCTGGGGCCAACGTCCTGACTTTC	CASTVAPAGANVLTF
TRBV6-1	TRBJ1-2	NA	NA	TGTGCCAGCGGCCGGGCCTTCTCCCTTTATGGCTACACCTTC	CASGRAFSLYGYTF
TRBV20-1	TRBJ2-7	TRBD2	NA	TGCAGTGCTACTCTAGCGGGAGAGCCCTACGAGCAGTACTTC	CSATLAGEPYEQYF
TRBV7-2	TRBJ2-3	NA	many	TGTGCCAGCAGCCCTGGCCAGGGTACGCAGTATTTT	CASSPGQGTQYF
TRBV6-1	TRBJ2-7	TRBD1	many	TGTGCCAGCTTATCCGGGACAGGGGTCCACGAGCAGTACTTC	CASLSGTGVHEQYF